The T cell receptor (beta chain) under discussion was sequenced for a study of T cell responses to AZD1222 COVID-19 vaccine. As for the study in general: Second-dose schedules of about 4 or about 12 weeks were combined.

TCRdb's table, derived via immunoSEQ multiplex PCR, lists solely in-frame clones and lacks some. The repertoire holds approximately 74,000 clones, with about 82% as singletons. Study-level points and caveats: Of spike-specific TCRs, nearly half reportedly target regions left unmutated in variants. Rises in breadth and depth of Spike-specific TCRs came after two AZD1222 doses. Spike was spanned by vaccine-associated CD4 TCRs, which were dominant at 160-218 and 743-854.

CDR1 and CDR2 from the germline V gene are SGDLS and YYNGEE. The CDR3 runs 16 residues. The junction had 4 bases not matched to a gene; V was cut back by 2 bases and J by 0 bases. The count of this clone is one. Its antigen is not known. V gene TRBV9 combines with J gene TRBJ2-2; TRBD1 agrees at 7 bases. The receptor's source is an adult in good health. The specimen was peripheral blood, collected on day 0 of AZD1222 vaccination. The CDR3 reads CASSVGQRPNTGELFF. CDR3 DNA: TGTGCCAGCAGCGTGGGACAGCGCCCGAACACCGGGGAGCTGTTTTTT. Combining the CDR3 with reference TRBV9 and TRBJ2-2 gives the whole variable domain DSGVTQTPKHLITATGQRVTLRCSPRSGDLSVYWYQQSLDQGLQFLIQYYNGEERAKGNILERFSAQQFPDLHSELNLSSLELGDSALYFCASSVGQRPNTGELFFGEGSRLTVL.